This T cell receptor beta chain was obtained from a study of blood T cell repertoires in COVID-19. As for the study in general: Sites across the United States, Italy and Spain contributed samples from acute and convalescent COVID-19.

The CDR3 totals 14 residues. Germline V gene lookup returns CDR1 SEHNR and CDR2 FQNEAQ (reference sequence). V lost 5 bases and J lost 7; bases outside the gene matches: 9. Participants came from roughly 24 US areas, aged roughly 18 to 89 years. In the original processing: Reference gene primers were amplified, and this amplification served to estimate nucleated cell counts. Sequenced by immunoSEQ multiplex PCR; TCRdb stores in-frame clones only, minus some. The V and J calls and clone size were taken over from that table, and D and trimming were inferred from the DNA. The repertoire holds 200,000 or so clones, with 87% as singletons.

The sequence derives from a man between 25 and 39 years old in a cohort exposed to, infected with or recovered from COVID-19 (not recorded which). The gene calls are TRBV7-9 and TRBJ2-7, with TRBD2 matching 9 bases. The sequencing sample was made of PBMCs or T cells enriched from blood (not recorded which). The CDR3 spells CASSLRTSVTEQYF. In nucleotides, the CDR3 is TGTGCCAGCAGCCTCAGGACTAGCGTGACGGAGCAGTACTTC.